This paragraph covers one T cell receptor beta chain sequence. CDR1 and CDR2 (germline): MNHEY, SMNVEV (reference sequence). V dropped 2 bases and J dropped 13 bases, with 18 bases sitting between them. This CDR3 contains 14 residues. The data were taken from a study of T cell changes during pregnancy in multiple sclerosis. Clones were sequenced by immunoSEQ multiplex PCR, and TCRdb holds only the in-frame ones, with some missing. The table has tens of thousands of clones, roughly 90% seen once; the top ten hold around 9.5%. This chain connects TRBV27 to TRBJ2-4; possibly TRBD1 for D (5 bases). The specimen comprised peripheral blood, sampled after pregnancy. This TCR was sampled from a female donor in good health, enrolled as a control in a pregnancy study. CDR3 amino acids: CASSLAGWWGLQYF. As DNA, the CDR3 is TGTGCCAGCAGTTTAGCAGGGTGGTGGGGCCTGCAGTACTTC.